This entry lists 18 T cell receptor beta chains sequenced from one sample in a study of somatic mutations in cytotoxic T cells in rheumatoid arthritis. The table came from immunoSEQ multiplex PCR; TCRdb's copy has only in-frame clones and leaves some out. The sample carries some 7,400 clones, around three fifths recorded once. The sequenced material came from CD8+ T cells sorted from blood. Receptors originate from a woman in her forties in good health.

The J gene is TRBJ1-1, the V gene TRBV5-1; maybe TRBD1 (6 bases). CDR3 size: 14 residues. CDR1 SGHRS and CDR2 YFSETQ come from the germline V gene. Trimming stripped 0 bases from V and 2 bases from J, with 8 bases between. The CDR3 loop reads CASSLADSNTEAFF. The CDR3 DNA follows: TGCGCCAGCAGCTTGGCGGACAGCAACACTGAAGCTTTCTTT.

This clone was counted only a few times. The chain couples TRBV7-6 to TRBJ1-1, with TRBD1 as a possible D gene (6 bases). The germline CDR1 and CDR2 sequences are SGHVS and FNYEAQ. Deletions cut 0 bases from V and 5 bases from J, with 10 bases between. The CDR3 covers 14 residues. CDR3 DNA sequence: TGTGCCAGCAGCTTAGCGCGAGGGGGTACTGAAGCTTTCTTT. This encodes CASSLARGGTEAFF. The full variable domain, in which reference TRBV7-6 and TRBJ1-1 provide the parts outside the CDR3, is GAGVSQSPRYKVTKRGQDVALRCDPISGHVSLYWYRQALGQGPEFLTYFNYEAQQDKSGLPNDRFSAERPEGSISTLTIQRTEQRDSAMYRCASSLARGGTEAFFGQGTRLTVV.

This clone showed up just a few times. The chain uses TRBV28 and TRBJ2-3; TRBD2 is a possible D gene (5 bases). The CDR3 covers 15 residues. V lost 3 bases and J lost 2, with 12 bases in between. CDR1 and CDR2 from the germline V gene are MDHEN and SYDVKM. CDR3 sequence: CASSFSREPTDTQYF. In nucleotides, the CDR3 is TGTGCCAGCAGTTTTTCCCGGGAACCCACAGATACGCAGTATTTT.

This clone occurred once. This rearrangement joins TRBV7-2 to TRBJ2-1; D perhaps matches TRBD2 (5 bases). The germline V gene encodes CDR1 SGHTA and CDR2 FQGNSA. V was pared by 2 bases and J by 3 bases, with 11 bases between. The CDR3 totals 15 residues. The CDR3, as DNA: TGTGCCAGCAGCTTAATATTGAGCGGCTACAATGAGCAGTTCTTC. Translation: CASSLILSGYNEQFF.

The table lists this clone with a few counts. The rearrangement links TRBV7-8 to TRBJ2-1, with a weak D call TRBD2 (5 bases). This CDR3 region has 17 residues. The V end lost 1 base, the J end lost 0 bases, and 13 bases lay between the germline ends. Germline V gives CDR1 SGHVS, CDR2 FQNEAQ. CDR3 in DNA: TGTGCCAGCAGCTTAGTATCAGCGGATAGCTCCTACAATGAGCAGTTCTTC. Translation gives CASSLVSADSSYNEQFF.

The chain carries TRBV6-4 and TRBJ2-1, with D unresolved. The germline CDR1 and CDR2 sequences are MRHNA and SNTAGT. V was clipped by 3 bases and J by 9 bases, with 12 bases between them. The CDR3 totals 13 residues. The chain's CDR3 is CASSEIGLGEQFF. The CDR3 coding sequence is TGTGCCAGCAGTGAGATAGGCCTCGGTGAGCAGTTCTTC.

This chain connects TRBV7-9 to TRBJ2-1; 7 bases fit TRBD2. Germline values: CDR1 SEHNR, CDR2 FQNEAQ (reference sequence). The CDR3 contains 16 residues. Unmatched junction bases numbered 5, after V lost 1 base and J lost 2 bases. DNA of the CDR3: TGTGCCAGCAGCTTAGTCCTAGCGGTTGCCTACAATGAGCAGTTCTTC. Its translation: CASSLVLAVAYNEQFF.

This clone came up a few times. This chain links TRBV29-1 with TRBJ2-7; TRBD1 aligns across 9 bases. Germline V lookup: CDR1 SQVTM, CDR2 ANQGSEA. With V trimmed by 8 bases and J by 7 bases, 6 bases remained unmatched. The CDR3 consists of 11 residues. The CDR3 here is CSRDRDWEQYF. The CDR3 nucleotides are TGCAGCCGGGACAGGGATTGGGAGCAGTACTTC.

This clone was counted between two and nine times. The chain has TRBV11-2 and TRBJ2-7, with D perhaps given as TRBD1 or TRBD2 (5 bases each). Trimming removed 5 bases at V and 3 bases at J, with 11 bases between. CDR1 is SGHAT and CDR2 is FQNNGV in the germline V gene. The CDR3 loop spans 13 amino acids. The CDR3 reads CASSLGPFYEQYF. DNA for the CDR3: TGTGCCAGCAGCCTGGGACCTTTCTACGAGCAGTACTTC.

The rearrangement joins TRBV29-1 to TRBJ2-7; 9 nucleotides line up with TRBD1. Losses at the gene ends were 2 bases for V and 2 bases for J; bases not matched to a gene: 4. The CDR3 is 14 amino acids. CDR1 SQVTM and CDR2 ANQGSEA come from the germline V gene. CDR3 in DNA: TGCAGCGTTGAAACCGGGACAGGGCCCTACGAGCAGTACTTC. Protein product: CSVETGTGPYEQYF.

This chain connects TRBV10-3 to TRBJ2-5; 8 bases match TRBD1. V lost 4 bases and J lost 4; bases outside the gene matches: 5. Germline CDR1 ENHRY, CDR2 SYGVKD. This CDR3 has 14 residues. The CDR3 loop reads CAISAPGTGETQYF. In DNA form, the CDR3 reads TGTGCCATCAGTGCCCCGGGGACAGGAGAGACCCAGTACTTC.

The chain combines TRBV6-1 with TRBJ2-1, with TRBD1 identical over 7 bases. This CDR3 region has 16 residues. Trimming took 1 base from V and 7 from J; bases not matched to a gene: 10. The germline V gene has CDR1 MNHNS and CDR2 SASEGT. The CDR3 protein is CASSEGKGALRNEQFF. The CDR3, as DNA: TGTGCCAGCAGTGAAGGGAAGGGGGCCCTTAGGAATGAGCAGTTCTTC.

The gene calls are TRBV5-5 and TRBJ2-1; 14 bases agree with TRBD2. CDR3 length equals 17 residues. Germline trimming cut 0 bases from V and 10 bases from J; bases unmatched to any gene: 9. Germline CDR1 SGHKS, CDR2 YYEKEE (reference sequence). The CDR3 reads CASSLVGSGLAGVEQFF. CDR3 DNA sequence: TGTGCCAGCAGCTTGGTAGGATCGGGACTAGCGGGAGTAGAGCAGTTCTTC.

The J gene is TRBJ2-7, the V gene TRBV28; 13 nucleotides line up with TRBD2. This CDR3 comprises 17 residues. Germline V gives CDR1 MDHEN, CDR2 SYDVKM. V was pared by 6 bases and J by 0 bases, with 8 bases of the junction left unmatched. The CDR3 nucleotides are TGTGCCAGCAGGGGGGGGACTAGCGGGAAATCCTCCTACGAGCAGTACTTC. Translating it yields CASRGGTSGKSSYEQYF. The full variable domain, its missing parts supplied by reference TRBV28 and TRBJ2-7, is DVKVTQSSRYLVKRTGEKVFLECVQDMDHENMFWYRQDPGLGLRLIYFSYDVKMKEKGDIPEGYSVSREKKERFSLILESASTNQTSMYLCASRGGTSGKSSYEQYFGPGTRLTVT.

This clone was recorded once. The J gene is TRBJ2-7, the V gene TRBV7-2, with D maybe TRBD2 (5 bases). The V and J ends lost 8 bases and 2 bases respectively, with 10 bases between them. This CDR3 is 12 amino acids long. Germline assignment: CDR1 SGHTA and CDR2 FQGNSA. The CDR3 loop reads CASSERTYEQYF. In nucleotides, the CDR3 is TGTGCCAGCTCCGAGCGGACCTACGAGCAGTACTTC.

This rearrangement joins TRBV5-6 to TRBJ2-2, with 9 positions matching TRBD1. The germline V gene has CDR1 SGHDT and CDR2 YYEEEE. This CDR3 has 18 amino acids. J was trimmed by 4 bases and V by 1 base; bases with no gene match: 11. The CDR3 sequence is CASSLWRGDRVATGELFF. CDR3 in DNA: TGTGCCAGCAGCTTGTGGCGTGGGGACAGGGTCGCCACCGGGGAGCTGTTTTTT.

The DNA of the CDR3 is TGTGCCAGCACCCTTAGAGGGTTGGACCTCGCGGGAACCGGGGAGCTGTTTTTT. This sequence encodes CASTLRGLDLAGTGELFF. The V and J genes are TRBV7-8 and TRBJ2-2, with D perhaps matching TRBD2 (6 bases). V was clipped by 7 bases and J by 5 bases, with 26 bases between them. The CDR3 runs to 18 residues. The germline V gene has CDR1 SGHVS and CDR2 FQNEAQ.

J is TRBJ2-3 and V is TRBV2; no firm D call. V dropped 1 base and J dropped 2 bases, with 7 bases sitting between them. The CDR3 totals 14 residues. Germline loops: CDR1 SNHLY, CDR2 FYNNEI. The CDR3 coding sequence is TGTGCCAGCAGTGAAGTTGACCTCACAGATACGCAGTATTTT. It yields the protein CASSEVDLTDTQYF.